The clone carrying this T cell receptor (beta chain) has a single count. Antigen: not known. Assay: immunoSEQ multiplex PCR; the TCRdb copy retains only in-frame clones and omits some. The sample yields about 99,000 clones, around 95% seen once. The sample belongs to a study of OX40 agonist ivuxolimab in advanced cancers. Study-level findings and limits: Clones of CD4+ and CD8+ blood T cells grew by week 6 at doses of 0.1 to 3.0 mg/kg.

With 5 bases clipped from V and 2 bases from J, the junction kept 5 bases outside the gene matches. The germline CDR1 and CDR2 sequences are MNHEY and SMNVEV (reference sequence). The CDR3 consists of 15 residues. No patient had autoimmune disease or received systemic immunosuppression. Peripheral blood came from all dose cohorts at three timepoints. Sequenced here: CD4+ or CD8+ T cells sorted from blood, sampled in a trial of the OX40 agonist ivuxolimab. The V gene is TRBV27, the J gene TRBJ2-7; 11 nucleotides match TRBD1. This receptor was obtained from an adult with an advanced solid tumor such as melanoma, head and neck, liver or kidney cancer. The DNA for the CDR3 is TGTGCCAGCAGTCCCGGACAGGGGGCCACCTACGAGCAGTACTTC. The encoded protein is CASSPGQGATYEQYF.